This T cell receptor beta chain is drawn from a study of early T cells in non-severe SARS-CoV-2 infection. Each CDR3 protein is one row after TCRdb ran MiXCR on the 5' RACE reads. The data show some 77,000 distinct CDR3 sequences, with roughly 12% seen just once and around 1.1% held by the top ten. Per germline, CDR1 SNHLY and CDR2 FYNNEI. The CDR3 is 12 amino acids. Trimming removed 5 bases at V and 7 bases at J, with 9 bases between. This clonotype was counted ten times or more. This sequence originates from an adult who was a healthcare worker with PCR-confirmed SARS-CoV-2 infection or an uninfected control (not recorded which). The sequenced sample consisted of whole blood. The chain employs TRBV2 and TRBJ2-1; the D is unclear. The CDR3 DNA follows: TGTGCCAGCAGTCCAACCGGGAATGAGCAGTTCTTC. This encodes CASSPTGNEQFF. Combining the CDR3 with reference TRBV2 and TRBJ2-1 gives the whole variable domain EPEVTQTPSHQVTQMGQEVILRCVPISNHLYFYWYRQILGQKVEFLVSFYNNEISEKSEIFDDQFSVERPDGSNFTLKIRSTKLEDSAMYFCASSPTGNEQFFGPGTRLTVL.